This T cell receptor (beta chain) was observed in a study of T cell responses to AZD1222 COVID-19 vaccine. Sequencing was performed with immunoSEQ multiplex PCR; in TCRdb, only in-frame clones are kept and a portion is missing. Here the sample spans about 130,000 clones, approximately 90% being singletons. Study findings and constraints: Spike as a whole was targeted by vaccine-associated CD4 TCRs, dominant at 160-218 and 743-854. White British ancestry dominated among donors, who included more females, and clonal diversity was possibly underestimated. Nearly half of spike-specific TCRs reportedly target variant regions that are unmutated in the B.1.351 and B.1.1.7 variants.

In this sample, this clone turned up once. Its antigen is not known. Germline CDR1 and CDR2: MNHEY and SMNVEV (reference sequence). V was shortened by 3 bases and J by 13 bases, with 18 bases between the two germline ends. The CDR3 totals 13 residues. This sequence joins TRBV27 and TRBJ1-2; possibly TRBD1 for D (6 bases). Sequences were derived from peripheral blood, sampled on day 0 of AZD1222 vaccination. The sequence was obtained from an adult in good health. DNA for the CDR3: TGTGCCAGCAGTTTCAACCCGGACAGCCGACCCACCTTC. Its protein product is CASSFNPDSRPTF.